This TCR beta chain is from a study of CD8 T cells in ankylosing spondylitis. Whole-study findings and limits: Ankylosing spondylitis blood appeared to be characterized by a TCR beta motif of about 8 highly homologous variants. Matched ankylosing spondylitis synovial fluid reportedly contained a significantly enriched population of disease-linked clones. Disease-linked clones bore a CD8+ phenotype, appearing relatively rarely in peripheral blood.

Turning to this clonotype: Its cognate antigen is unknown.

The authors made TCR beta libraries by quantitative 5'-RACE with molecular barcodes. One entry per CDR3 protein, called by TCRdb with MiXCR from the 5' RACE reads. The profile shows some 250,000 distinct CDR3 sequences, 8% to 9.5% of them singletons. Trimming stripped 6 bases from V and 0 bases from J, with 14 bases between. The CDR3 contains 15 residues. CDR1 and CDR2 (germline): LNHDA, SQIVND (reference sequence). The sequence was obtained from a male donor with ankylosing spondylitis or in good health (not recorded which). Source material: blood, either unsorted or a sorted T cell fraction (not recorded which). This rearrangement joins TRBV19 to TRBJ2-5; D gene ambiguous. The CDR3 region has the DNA TGTGCCAGTAGCGCCCTCGGCTGGTACCAAGAGACCCAGTACTTC. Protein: CASSALGWYQETQYF.